This TCR beta chain was recovered during a study of control samples from healthy donors and cancer patients. The table came from immunoSEQ multiplex PCR; TCRdb's copy has only in-frame clones and leaves some out. The profile shows about 190,000 clones, about 93% of them singletons. V dropped 1 base and J dropped 1 base, with 7 bases sitting between them. The CDR3 consists of 14 residues. Per germline, CDR1 ENHRY and CDR2 SYGVKD. Material for sequencing was blood. The J gene is TRBJ1-1, the V gene TRBV10-3; D gene unclear. The origin of this receptor is a man aged 18-30 years in good health. CDR3 DNA: TGTGCCATCAGTGAGTATTACGGGAACACTGAAGCTTTCTTT. Its translation: CAISEYYGNTEAFF.